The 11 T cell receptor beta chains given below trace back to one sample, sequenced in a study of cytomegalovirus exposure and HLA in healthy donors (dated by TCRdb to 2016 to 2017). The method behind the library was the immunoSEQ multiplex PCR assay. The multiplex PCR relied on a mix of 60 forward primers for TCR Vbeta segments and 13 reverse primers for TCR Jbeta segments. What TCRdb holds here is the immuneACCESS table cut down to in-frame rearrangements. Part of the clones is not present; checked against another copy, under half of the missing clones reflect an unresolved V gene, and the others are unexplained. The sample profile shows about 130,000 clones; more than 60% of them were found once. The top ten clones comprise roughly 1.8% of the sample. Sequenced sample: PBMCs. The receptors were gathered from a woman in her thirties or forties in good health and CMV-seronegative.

This CDR3 is CASSIAPVSKNIQYF. The CDR3, as DNA: TGCGCCAGCAGCATCGCCCCGGTTTCCAAAAACATTCAGTACTTC. The chain employs TRBV5-1 and TRBJ2-4, with unresolved D. This CDR3 region has 15 residues. The V gene's germline CDR1 is SGHRS and CDR2 YFSETQ. The ends were cut back, 4 bases at V and 2 bases at J, with 13 bases in the middle.

The CDR3 here is CASSLDRQETQYF. For the CDR3, the DNA is TGTGCCAGCAGCCTGGACAGACAAGAGACCCAGTACTTC. The V gene is TRBV7-3, the J gene TRBJ2-5, with D tentatively TRBD1 (6 bases). The CDR3 covers 13 residues. The V end was cut by 5 bases, the J end by 2 bases, with 9 bases between. The germline CDR1 and CDR2 sequences are SGHTA and FQGTGA.

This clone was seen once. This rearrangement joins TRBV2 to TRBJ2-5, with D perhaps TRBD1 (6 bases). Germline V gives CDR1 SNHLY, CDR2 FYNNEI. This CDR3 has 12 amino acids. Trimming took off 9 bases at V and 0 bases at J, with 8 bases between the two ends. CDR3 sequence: CASQGYQETQYF. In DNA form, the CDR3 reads TGTGCCAGTCAGGGGTACCAAGAGACCCAGTACTTC.

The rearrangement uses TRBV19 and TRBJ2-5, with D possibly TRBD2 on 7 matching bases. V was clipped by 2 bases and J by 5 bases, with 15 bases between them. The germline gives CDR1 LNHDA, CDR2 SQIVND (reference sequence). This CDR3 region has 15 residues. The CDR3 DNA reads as TGTGCCAGTAGTATATTGGGGGGGGCCGGCGAGACCCAGTACTTC. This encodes CASSILGGAGETQYF.

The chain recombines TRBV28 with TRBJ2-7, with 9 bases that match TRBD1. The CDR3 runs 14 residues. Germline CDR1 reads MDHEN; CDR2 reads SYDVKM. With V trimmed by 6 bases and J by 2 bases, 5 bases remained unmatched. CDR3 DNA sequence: TGTGCCAGCAGCACGGGACAGGGTCCCTACGAGCAGTACTTC. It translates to CASSTGQGPYEQYF.

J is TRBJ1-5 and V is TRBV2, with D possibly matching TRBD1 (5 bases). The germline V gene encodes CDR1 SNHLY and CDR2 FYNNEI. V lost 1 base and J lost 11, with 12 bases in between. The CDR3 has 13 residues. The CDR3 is CASSEGGGPSQHF. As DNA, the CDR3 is TGTGCCAGCAGTGAAGGGGGGGGTCCTTCCCAGCATTTT.

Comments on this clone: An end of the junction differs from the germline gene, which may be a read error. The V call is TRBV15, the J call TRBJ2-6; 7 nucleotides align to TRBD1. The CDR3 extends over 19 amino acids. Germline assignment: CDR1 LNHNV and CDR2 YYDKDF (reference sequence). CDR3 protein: CATSRILRDRRSGANGLTF. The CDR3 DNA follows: TGTGCCACCAGCAGGATTCTTCGGGACAGAAGGTCTGGGGCCAACGGCCTGACTTTC.

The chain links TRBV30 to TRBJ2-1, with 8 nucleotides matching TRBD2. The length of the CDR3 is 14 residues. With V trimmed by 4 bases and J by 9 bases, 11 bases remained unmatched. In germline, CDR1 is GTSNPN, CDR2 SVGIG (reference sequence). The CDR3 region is CAWKVASLAGEQFF. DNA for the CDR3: TGTGCCTGGAAAGTAGCGTCCCTAGCGGGTGAGCAGTTCTTC.

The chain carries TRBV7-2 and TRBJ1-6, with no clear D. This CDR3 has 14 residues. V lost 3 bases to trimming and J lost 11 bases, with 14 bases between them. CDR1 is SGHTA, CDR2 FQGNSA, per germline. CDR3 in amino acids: CASSLSMSRPPLHF. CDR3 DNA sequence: TGTGCCAGCAGCTTGAGCATGAGCAGGCCACCCCTCCACTTT.

The CDR3 DNA follows: TGTGCCAGCAGCTTGGAAGGGGGCCTCTCGTCCTACGAGCAGTACTTC. Protein sequence: CASSLEGGLSSYEQYF. This chain connects TRBV5-8 to TRBJ2-7, with TRBD1 matching 7 bases. The CDR3 extends over 16 amino acids. Trimming took 0 bases from V and 1 from J; bases not matched to a gene: 7. Germline CDR1 is SGHTS and CDR2 is YDEGEE.

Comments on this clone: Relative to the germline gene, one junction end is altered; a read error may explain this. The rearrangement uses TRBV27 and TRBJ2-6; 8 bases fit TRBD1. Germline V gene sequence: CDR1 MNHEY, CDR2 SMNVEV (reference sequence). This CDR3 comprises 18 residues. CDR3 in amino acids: CASSIAGTGFSGANGLTF. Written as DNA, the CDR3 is TGTGCCAGCAGTATCGCTGGGACAGGCTTCTCTGGGGCCAACGGCCTGACTTTC.